Sequencing of this TCR beta chain was carried out in a study of T cell clones after liver transplantation. Study context: Post-transplant blood was tracked for graft-donor-reactive T cell clones identified in a pre-transplant mixed lymphocyte reaction.

This table comes from immunoSEQ multiplex PCR, and its TCRdb copy is limited to in-frame clones, with some not included. Here the sample spans approximately 70,000 clones, 84% being singletons. Trimming removed 0 bases from V and 0 bases from J; junction bases left unmatched: 5. This CDR3 spans 16 amino acids. Germline V gives CDR1 GTSNPN, CDR2 SVGIG (reference sequence). The chain uses TRBV30 and TRBJ2-4; the match to TRBD2 covers 7 bases. This TCR was recovered from a human patient who received a liver transplant. The graft donor may have given rise to some T cells. This material consisted of CD4+ T cells from blood, taken around 50 months after liver transplant. The CDR3 region has the DNA TGTGCCTGGAGTGTACCCATAGCGGGAGCCAAAAACATTCAGTACTTC. This gives the protein CAWSVPIAGAKNIQYF.